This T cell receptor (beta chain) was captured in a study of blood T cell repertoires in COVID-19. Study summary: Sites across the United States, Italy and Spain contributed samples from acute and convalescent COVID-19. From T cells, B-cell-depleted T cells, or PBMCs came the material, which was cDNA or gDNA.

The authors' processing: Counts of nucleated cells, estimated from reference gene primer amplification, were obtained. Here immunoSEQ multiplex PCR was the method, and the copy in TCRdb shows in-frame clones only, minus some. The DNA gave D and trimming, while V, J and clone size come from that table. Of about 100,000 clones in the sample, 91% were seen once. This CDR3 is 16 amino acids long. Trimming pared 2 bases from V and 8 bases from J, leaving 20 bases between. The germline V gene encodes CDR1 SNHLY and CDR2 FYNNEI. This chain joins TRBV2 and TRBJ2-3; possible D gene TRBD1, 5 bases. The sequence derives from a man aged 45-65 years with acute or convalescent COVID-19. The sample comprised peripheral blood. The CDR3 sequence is CASSEKVVFSQGTQYF. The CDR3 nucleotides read TGTGCCAGCAGTGAAAAGGTAGTTTTTAGTCAGGGTACGCAGTATTTT.